The 32 T cell receptor beta chains below were found in one sample sequenced in a study of OX40 agonist ivuxolimab in advanced cancers. Generated by immunoSEQ multiplex PCR, the TCRdb table keeps only in-frame clones and is missing some. Among approximately 74,000 clones listed, roughly 88% were seen once. Sequencing used CD4+ or CD8+ T cells sorted from blood, obtained in a trial of the OX40 agonist ivuxolimab. These receptors originate from an adult with an advanced solid tumor such as melanoma, head and neck, liver or kidney cancer.

The chain joins TRBV7-2 to TRBJ1-4; tentative D call: TRBD1 (6 bases). This CDR3 contains 15 residues. Per the germline V gene, CDR1 is SGHTA and CDR2 is FQGNSA. Between the trimmed V and J ends, which lost 5 bases and 7 bases, there was a span of 17 bases. The CDR3 nucleotides are TGTGCCAGCAGCCCACTCCAATGGGGGCGTGAAAAACTGTTTTTT. Amino acids: CASSPLQWGREKLFF.

This CDR3 reads CASSQNYRGGTDTQYF. The DNA of the CDR3 is TGCGCCAGCAGCCAAAACTATCGGGGGGGCACAGATACGCAGTATTTT. V gene TRBV4-3 combines with J gene TRBJ2-3; 7 bases agree with TRBD2. CDR3 length equals 16 residues. The V segment lost 2 bases and the J segment 1 base; nucleotides outside the gene matches: 6. From germline, CDR1 is LGHNA and CDR2 YSLEER.

The chain is built from TRBV5-1 and TRBJ2-3, with 10 bases identical to TRBD2. Germline assignment: CDR1 SGHRS and CDR2 YFSETQ. This CDR3 contains 14 residues. V dropped 8 bases and J dropped 2; count of bases not matched to a gene: 5. The CDR3 nucleotides are TGCGCCAGTAGACTAGCGGGTAACACAGATACGCAGTATTTT. This encodes CASRLAGNTDTQYF.

The chain links TRBV6-1 to TRBJ2-1; 12 bases line up with TRBD2. Germline values: CDR1 MNHNS, CDR2 SASEGT. The junction had 5 bases not matched to a gene; V was cut back by 4 bases and J by 4 bases. This CDR3 contains 16 residues. CDR3 loop: CASSASLAGGYNEQFF. CDR3 DNA: TGTGCCAGCAGTGCTTCTCTAGCGGGAGGGTACAATGAGCAGTTCTTC.

The rearrangement uses TRBV10-3 and TRBJ1-5, with TRBD1 matching over 10 bases. The germline V gene has CDR1 ENHRY and CDR2 SYGVKD. J gave up 4 bases and V 4 bases, and 4 bases lay outside the gene matches. This CDR3 is 15 amino acids long. The CDR3 nucleotides are TGTGCCATCAGTGGGACAGGGGGGCTTAATCAGCCCCAGCATTTT. Encoded protein: CAISGTGGLNQPQHF.

The genes are TRBV6-5 and TRBJ1-2; weak D call: TRBD1 (5 bases). Per germline, CDR1 MNHEY and CDR2 SVGAGI. V lost 2 bases to trimming and J lost 7 bases, with 8 bases between them. This CDR3 is 12 amino acids long. CDR3 loop: CASSYRDGGYTF. The CDR3 DNA reads as TGTGCCAGCAGTTACAGGGACGGTGGCTACACCTTC.

A single count supports this clone. Other DNA sequences in the sample encode the same CDR3. The chain joins TRBV12-5 to TRBJ2-6; unclear D gene. V lost 5 bases to trimming and J lost 1 base, with 3 bases between them. From germline, CDR1 is LGHNT and CDR2 FRNRAP. This CDR3 comprises 13 residues. The CDR3 region is CASGLSGANVLTF. The CDR3 DNA reads TGTGCTAGTGGTCTATCTGGGGCCAACGTCCTGACTTTC.

The chain uses TRBV6-5 and TRBJ2-6; D is perhaps TRBD2 (5 bases). Germline lookup yields CDR1 MNHEY and CDR2 SVGAGI. This CDR3 spans 16 amino acids. Trimming shortened V by 2 bases and J by 0 bases, and 8 bases separated the two germline ends. CDR3 protein: CASSYHSGSGANVLTF. CDR3 nucleotides: TGTGCCAGCAGTTACCACAGCGGCTCTGGGGCCAACGTCCTGACTTTC.

This clone has at least ten counts. The V and J genes are TRBV7-9 and TRBJ1-5; no clear D gene. The CDR3 covers 10 residues. Germline V gene sequence: CDR1 SEHNR, CDR2 FQNEAQ (reference sequence). Trimming removed 11 bases from V and 5 bases from J, with 7 bases in between. The CDR3 protein is CAGKDQPQHF. The CDR3 DNA follows: TGTGCCGGTAAGGATCAGCCCCAGCATTTT.

The chain has TRBV28 and TRBJ2-2; 9 bases match TRBD1. Germline trimming cut 6 bases from V and 4 bases from J; bases unmatched to any gene: 6. CDR3 length: 15 amino acids. Germline V CDR1 and CDR2: MDHEN, SYDVKM. The CDR3 sequence: CASRPGTGFTGELFF. The CDR3 coding sequence is TGTGCCAGCAGACCCGGGACAGGGTTCACCGGGGAGCTGTTTTTT.

The rearrangement joins TRBV7-9 to TRBJ1-1, with 11 positions matching TRBD1. The CDR3 contains 15 residues. V trimming: 3 bases; J trimming: 4 bases; junction bases outside the gene matches: 4. CDR1 and CDR2 (germline): SEHNR, FQNEAQ (reference sequence). This CDR3 is CASSLWDRGGTEAFF. In nucleotides, the CDR3 is TGTGCCAGCAGCTTGTGGGACAGGGGGGGCACTGAAGCTTTCTTT.

This chain joins TRBV6-5 and TRBJ2-7; 9 nucleotides match TRBD2. The CDR3 contains 14 residues. J lost 3 bases, V lost 7 bases, and 7 bases had no gene match. The germline CDR1 and CDR2 sequences are MNHEY and SVGAGI. The CDR3, as DNA: TGTGCCAGCAAGCCAGCGGGGGGCTACTACGAGCAGTACTTC. It yields the protein CASKPAGGYYEQYF.

The genes are TRBV6-5 and TRBJ2-7, with a tentative D call TRBD2 (6 bases). V lost 7 bases and J lost 6, with 13 bases in between. CDR3 length: 12 residues. The germline V gene has CDR1 MNHEY and CDR2 SVGAGI. The DNA of the CDR3 is TGTGCCAGCACCCGACGGGGAGGCGAGCAGTACTTC. This translates into CASTRRGGEQYF.

This clone was counted between two and nine times. The V call is TRBV28, the J call TRBJ1-2; D call uncertain. V lost 3 bases to trimming and J lost 6 bases, with 11 bases between them. CDR3 length: 13 residues. Germline CDR1 MDHEN, CDR2 SYDVKM. CDR3 protein: CASSFEGGDGYTF. In DNA form, the CDR3 reads TGTGCCAGCAGTTTCGAGGGTGGAGATGGCTACACCTTC.

The chain employs TRBV18 and TRBJ1-3; a weak D match, TRBD1 (5 bases). The length of the CDR3 is 16 residues. Looked up from germline, CDR1 is KGHSH and CDR2 is LQKENI. The V and J ends lost 0 bases and 2 bases respectively, with 11 bases between them. CDR3 residues: CASSPPAGGAGNTIYF. The CDR3 DNA reads as TGTGCCAGCTCACCACCGGCCGGAGGGGCTGGAAACACCATATATTTT.

The rearrangement joins TRBV10-3 to TRBJ2-2, with TRBD1 identical over 9 bases. The CDR3 is made up of 14 amino acids. The germline V gene has CDR1 ENHRY and CDR2 SYGVKD. V lost 4 bases and J lost 5; bases outside the gene matches: 2. The CDR3 loop is CAISGGQGTGELFF. The CDR3 nucleotides are TGTGCCATCAGTGGGGGACAGGGAACCGGGGAGCTGTTTTTT.

The rearrangement joins TRBV6-5 to TRBJ1-4; D gene ambiguous. V was shortened by 5 bases and J by 5 bases, with 9 bases between the two germline ends. The CDR3 loop spans 13 amino acids. Germline V CDR1 and CDR2: MNHEY, SVGAGI. The CDR3 region has the DNA TGTGCCAGCAGTCTCAGTTGGAATGAAAAACTGTTTTTT. It yields the protein CASSLSWNEKLFF.

This sequence joins TRBV9 and TRBJ2-1; the match to TRBD2 covers 8 bases. Germline CDR1 and CDR2: SGDLS and YYNGEE. Trimming took 3 bases from V and 2 from J; bases not matched to a gene: 7. The CDR3 loop spans 16 amino acids. CDR3 residues: CASSAAGTRAYNEQFF. Written as DNA, the CDR3 is TGTGCCAGCAGCGCCGCCGGGACTAGGGCCTACAATGAGCAGTTCTTC.

This clone was counted a single time. The gene calls are TRBV5-1 and TRBJ2-1; 12 bases agree with TRBD2. Germline V gene sequence: CDR1 SGHRS, CDR2 YFSETQ. J was trimmed by 5 bases and V by 7 bases; bases with no gene match: 1. The CDR3 covers 13 residues. The CDR3 protein is CASGLAGNNEQFF. For the CDR3, the DNA is TGCGCCAGCGGACTAGCGGGAAACAATGAGCAGTTCTTC.

The CDR3 protein is CASVTSGRVGFF. As DNA, the CDR3 is TGTGCCAGCGTCACTAGCGGGAGGGTCGGGTTCTTC. This sequence joins TRBV6-1 and TRBJ2-1, with 13 positions matching TRBD2. The CDR3 contains 12 residues. V gave up 8 bases and J gave up 15 bases; unmatched junction bases: 7. CDR1 and CDR2 (germline): MNHNS, SASEGT.

The rearrangement uses TRBV28 and TRBJ1-4, with D hard to call. V lost 8 bases to trimming and J lost 7 bases, with 14 bases between them. This CDR3 region has 13 residues. CDR1 is MDHEN, CDR2 SYDVKM, per germline. Here the CDR3 reads CASARVGSEKLFF. As DNA, the CDR3 is TGTGCCAGCGCGAGGGTAGGAAGTGAAAAACTGTTTTTT.

The rearrangement uses TRBV28 and TRBJ2-1; D is uncertain. Germline V gene sequence: CDR1 MDHEN, CDR2 SYDVKM. This CDR3 contains 12 residues. The germline V and J ends were trimmed by 1 base and 2 bases, with 0 bases remaining between them. The CDR3 sequence: CASSLSYNEQFF. The CDR3 coding sequence is TGTGCCAGCAGTTTATCCTACAATGAGCAGTTCTTC.

The V and J genes are TRBV7-8 and TRBJ2-1; TRBD2 agrees at 11 bases. Germline trimming cut 2 bases from V and 5 bases from J; bases unmatched to any gene: 5. Germline CDR1 and CDR2: SGHVS and FQNEAQ. The CDR3 sequence is 16 residues long. The CDR3 DNA is TGTGCCAGCAGCTTACCCCGACTAGCGGGGCACAATGAGCAGTTCTTC. Its protein is CASSLPRLAGHNEQFF.

This clone has just one count. The chain joins TRBV6-6 to TRBJ1-3; no firm D call. The CDR3 runs 14 residues. CDR1 is MNHNY and CDR2 is SVGAGI in the germline V gene (reference sequence). Trimming stripped 0 bases from V and 4 bases from J, with 7 bases between. As DNA, the CDR3 is TGTGCCAGCAGTTACTCCCTAGGAGGAAACACCATATATTTT. Protein sequence: CASSYSLGGNTIYF.

This chain uses TRBV19 with TRBJ2-5; 7 nucleotides line up with TRBD1. The junction had 9 bases not matched to a gene; V was cut back by 5 bases and J by 3 bases. Germline CDR1 reads LNHDA; CDR2 reads SQIVND (reference sequence). The CDR3 totals 15 residues. Written as DNA, the CDR3 is TGTGCCAGTAGTCCAGAGGGGGCCTGGGAAGAGACCCAGTACTTC. Its translation: CASSPEGAWEETQYF.

The chain combines TRBV11-3 with TRBJ2-7; 9 bases agree with TRBD1. Unmatched junction bases numbered 11, after V lost 1 base and J lost 4 bases. The CDR3 contains 17 residues. In germline, CDR1 is SGHNT, CDR2 YENEEA. CDR3 DNA: TGTGCCAGCAGCTTAGGGGTGGGACAGGGCGGTTTATACGAGCAGTACTTC. It encodes CASSLGVGQGGLYEQYF.

The J gene is TRBJ2-1, the V gene TRBV7-2; 7 nucleotides agree with TRBD2. CDR3 size: 17 residues. The J segment lost 3 bases and the V segment lost 2 bases, leaving 10 bases of the junction unmatched. The germline V gene has CDR1 SGHTA and CDR2 FQGNSA. CDR3 residues: CASSLRGPRTSYNEQFF. For the CDR3, the DNA is TGTGCCAGCAGCTTACGGGGTCCTCGGACTAGCTACAATGAGCAGTTCTTC.

The chain links TRBV5-1 to TRBJ2-1; 7 bases line up with TRBD2. J gave up 0 bases and V 6 bases, and 12 bases lay outside the gene matches. This CDR3 region has 17 residues. Germline assignment: CDR1 SGHRS and CDR2 YFSETQ. Here the CDR3 DNA reads TGCGCCAGCAATCCCGGGACTATCCCGAGCTCCTACAATGAGCAGTTCTTC. Amino acid sequence: CASNPGTIPSSYNEQFF.

J is TRBJ2-7 and V is TRBV5-4; no definite D call. Germline-derived CDR1 and CDR2 are SGHNT and YYREEE (reference sequence). V lost 4 bases and J 5 bases, leaving 13 bases between the germline ends. This CDR3 is built from 13 residues. In nucleotides, the CDR3 is TGTGCCAGCAGCCAACAAGTTGGGAACGAGCAGTACTTC. It is translated as CASSQQVGNEQYF.

This clone was picked up one time. The rearrangement uses TRBV7-9 and TRBJ2-5; D remains unclear. V was clipped by 6 bases and J by 5 bases, with 7 bases between them. CDR3 length: 11 residues. Germline-derived CDR1 and CDR2 are SEHNR and FQNEAQ (reference sequence). CDR3 amino acids: CASRPLETQYF. For the CDR3, the DNA is TGTGCCAGCAGACCCTTGGAGACCCAGTACTTC.

This chain joins TRBV28 and TRBJ2-2; weak D call: TRBD1 (5 bases). The CDR3 spans 15 residues. Per the germline V gene, CDR1 is MDHEN and CDR2 is SYDVKM. The V end was cut by 3 bases, the J end by 3 bases, with 11 bases between. CDR3 loop: CASSFSGKYTGELFF. The CDR3 bases are TGTGCCAGCAGTTTTTCAGGGAAATACACCGGGGAGCTGTTTTTT.

J is TRBJ2-7 and V is TRBV10-1; D is unresolved. The germline V gene encodes CDR1 WNHNN and CDR2 SYGVQD (reference sequence). The CDR3 is 14 residues long. V was trimmed by 11 bases and J by 0 bases, leaving 17 bases between them. CDR3 sequence (DNA): TGCGCCTCCCCCCGAGGACGGAGCTCCTACGAGCAGTACTTC. Residues: CASPRGRSSYEQYF.